This passage covers 28 T cell receptor beta chains from one sample sequenced in a study of blood T cell repertoires in COVID-19. Profiling relied on immunoSEQ multiplex PCR, and the TCRdb table lists in-frame clones only, not all of them. The data show 250,000 to 350,000 clones, around 89% seen once. Sequencing input: peripheral blood. These receptors all stem from a woman aged 45-60 years with COVID-19, enrolled during active disease.

The V gene is TRBV5-4, the J gene TRBJ2-7, with 10 bases lining up with TRBD1. Germline V gene data show CDR1 as SGHNT and CDR2 as YYREEE (reference sequence). V shed 1 base, J shed 3 bases, and the junction held 7 bases outside the gene matches. The CDR3 covers 16 residues. The CDR3 is CASSLFETGGGYEQYF. The DNA of the CDR3 is TGTGCCAGCAGCTTGTTTGAGACAGGGGGCGGCTACGAGCAGTACTTC.

The V and J genes are TRBV6-5 and TRBJ2-2, with D perhaps matching TRBD1 (6 bases). V was pared by 11 bases and J by 6 bases, with 16 bases between. This CDR3 is 13 amino acids long. Per germline, CDR1 MNHEY and CDR2 SVGAGI. The CDR3 coding sequence is TGTGCCGGACAGACATTACAGGCCGGGGAGCTGTTTTTT. Protein product: CAGQTLQAGELFF.

The rearrangement uses TRBV5-1 and TRBJ2-7, with 9 bases aligning to TRBD2. Germline-derived CDR1 and CDR2 are SGHRS and YFSETQ. The trim removed 4 bases at V and 6 bases at J, leaving 17 bases unmatched. The CDR3 runs 17 residues. CDR3 DNA sequence: TGCGCCAGCAGCCAGACCATCATTTTAGCGGGAGTGTTCGAGCAGTACTTC. This sequence encodes CASSQTIILAGVFEQYF. Full variable domain (missing parts from reference TRBV5-1 and TRBJ2-7): KAGVTQTPRYLIKTRGQQVTLSCSPISGHRSVSWYQQTPGQGLQFLFEYFSETQRNKGNFPGRFSGRQFSNSRSEMNVSTLELGDSALYLCASSQTIILAGVFEQYFGPGTRLTVT.

The chain joins TRBV6-5 to TRBJ1-2; D remains ambiguous. This CDR3 contains 15 residues. V lost 7 bases, J lost 3 bases, and 18 bases lay in between. Germline V gene data show CDR1 as MNHEY and CDR2 as SVGAGI. The CDR3 loop is CASTPRPWEDYGYTF. The CDR3 DNA is TGTGCCAGCACCCCGAGACCCTGGGAGGACTATGGCTACACCTTC.

This clone was detected only once. The chain recombines TRBV4-3 with TRBJ1-1; no firm D call. The V gene's germline CDR1 is LGHNA and CDR2 YSLEER. Trimming took off 0 bases at V and 7 bases at J, with 9 bases between the two ends. The CDR3 runs to 13 residues. The CDR3 region has the DNA TGCGCCAGCAGCCAAGAGGATTCGGGTGAAGCTTTCTTT. Translating it yields CASSQEDSGEAFF.

This chain connects TRBV5-5 to TRBJ2-1; 10 bases map to TRBD2. Germline loops: CDR1 SGHKS, CDR2 YYEKEE (reference sequence). The CDR3 runs 17 residues. With 4 bases clipped from V and 6 bases from J, the junction kept 13 bases outside the gene matches. In DNA, the CDR3 is TGTGCCAGCAGCCGTGGCATGGTAGCGGGAGGTCTCAATGAGCAGTTCTTC. Translating gives CASSRGMVAGGLNEQFF.

The gene calls are TRBV5-6 and TRBJ2-1, with TRBD2 identical over 10 bases. This CDR3 contains 14 residues. The trim removed 0 bases at V and 10 bases at J, leaving 4 bases unmatched. Germline assignment: CDR1 SGHDT and CDR2 YYEEEE. The CDR3 nucleotides read TGTGCCAGCAGCTTGGAGCCTAGCGGGAGAGAGCAGTTCTTC. The encoded protein is CASSLEPSGREQFF.

V gene TRBV10-3 combines with J gene TRBJ1-1, with D perhaps matching TRBD1 (6 bases). V shed 10 bases and J shed 3 bases, with 15 bases lying between them. The CDR3 runs 13 residues. Germline CDR1 reads ENHRY; CDR2 reads SYGVKD. CDR3 region: CATRGGGDTEAFF. The CDR3, as DNA: TGTGCCACCCGGGGAGGGGGAGACACTGAAGCTTTCTTT.

This clone has a single count. This chain uses TRBV27 with TRBJ2-7, with D tentatively TRBD1 (6 bases). The CDR3 contains 15 residues. V was pared by 4 bases and J by 4 bases, with 17 bases between. Per germline, CDR1 MNHEY and CDR2 SMNVEV (reference sequence). CDR3 protein: CASSYADGQGYEQYF. In DNA form, the CDR3 reads TGTGCCAGCAGTTATGCGGATGGGCAGGGGTACGAGCAGTACTTC.

The gene calls are TRBV6-5 and TRBJ1-1, with D possibly being TRBD1 (5 bases). Between the trimmed V and J ends, which lost 6 bases and 3 bases, there was a span of 17 bases. This CDR3 spans 15 amino acids. CDR1 and CDR2 (germline): MNHEY, SVGAGI. The CDR3 reads CASRAPGNRDTEAFF. Here the CDR3 DNA reads TGTGCCAGCAGGGCTCCAGGGAATCGGGACACTGAAGCTTTCTTT.

This clone was detected only once. V is TRBV10-3 and J is TRBJ1-5; 8 bases align to TRBD1. Trimming took 7 bases from V and 7 from J; bases not matched to a gene: 6. The CDR3 consists of 13 residues. Germline V gives CDR1 ENHRY, CDR2 SYGVKD. The DNA of the CDR3 is TGTGCCATCAAGGACAGGGAGGGACAGCCCCAGCATTTT. Amino acids: CAIKDREGQPQHF.

This chain uses TRBV7-2 with TRBJ2-2; 9 bases line up with TRBD1. In germline, CDR1 is SGHTA, CDR2 FQGNSA. The CDR3 sequence is 14 residues long. V was pared by 3 bases and J by 6 bases, with 2 bases of the junction left unmatched. The CDR3 DNA follows: TGTGCCAGCAGCTTTGGACAGGGGTCCGGGGAGCTGTTTTTT. Translation: CASSFGQGSGELFF.

This rearrangement joins TRBV6-5 to TRBJ2-1; TRBD1 aligns across 8 bases. The CDR3 has 11 residues. The V gene end was trimmed by 8 bases and the J gene end by 7 bases; junction bases not matched to a gene: 1. CDR1 and CDR2 from the germline V gene are MNHEY and SVGAGI. Written as DNA, the CDR3 is TGTGCCAGCGGGACAGGTAATGAGCAGTTCTTC. The encoded protein is CASGTGNEQFF.

The V and J genes are TRBV6-5 and TRBJ2-7; 8 positions match TRBD1. The germline CDR1 and CDR2 sequences are MNHEY and SVGAGI. The CDR3 consists of 14 residues. Losses at the gene ends were 11 bases for V and 4 bases for J; bases not matched to a gene: 13. The DNA for the CDR3 is TGTGCCGTCGACAGGGGCGCTTTTCGTTACGAGCAGTACTTC. Its translation is CAVDRGAFRYEQYF.

This sequence joins TRBV24-1 and TRBJ2-2; 10 bases are a match to TRBD1. This CDR3 contains 17 residues. V dropped 4 bases and J dropped 2; count of bases not matched to a gene: 6. CDR1 KGHDR and CDR2 SFDVKD come from the germline V gene. CDR3 sequence reads: CATSDRDRGDNTGELFF. The CDR3 region has the DNA TGTGCCACCAGTGACCGGGACAGGGGAGACAACACCGGGGAGCTGTTTTTT.

This clone has only one observation. V and J are TRBV6-1 and TRBJ2-7, with TRBD2 matching 7 bases. From germline, CDR1 is MNHNS and CDR2 SASEGT. The CDR3 spans 15 residues. V lost 2 bases, J lost 4 bases, and 8 bases stayed unmatched. CDR3 DNA sequence: TGTGCCAGCAGTGAATTTGGCGGGAGAGGTTACGAGCAGTACTTC. This gives the protein CASSEFGGRGYEQYF.

On this clone: This same CDR3 is encoded by further DNA sequences in the sample. The chain links TRBV29-1 to TRBJ2-5, with D perhaps TRBD2 (5 bases). V dropped 4 bases and J dropped 4 bases, with 13 bases sitting between them. In germline, CDR1 is SQVTM, CDR2 ANQGSEA. CDR3 size: 13 residues. This CDR3 reads CSVGGPKGETQYF. CDR3 nucleotides: TGCAGCGTTGGAGGGCCCAAAGGAGAGACCCAGTACTTC.

This clone has a single count. This rearrangement joins TRBV6-5 to TRBJ1-1; D remains ambiguous. Germline V gene lookup returns CDR1 MNHEY and CDR2 SVGAGI. The CDR3 is 13 residues long. The ends were cut back, 8 bases at V and 5 bases at J, with 15 bases in the middle. The CDR3 is CASSQHRGTEAFF. The CDR3 bases are TGTGCCAGCTCCCAGCACCGGGGAACTGAAGCTTTCTTT.

Written as DNA, the CDR3 is TGCAGTGCTAGTTTTGGACTACTTTATCATAGCACAGATACGCAGTATTTT. Translating it yields CSASFGLLYHSTDTQYF. The chain carries TRBV20-1 and TRBJ2-3, with D perhaps TRBD2 (6 bases). V was pared by 3 bases and J by 0 bases, with 19 bases between. This CDR3 has 17 amino acids. Per the germline V gene, CDR1 is DFQATT and CDR2 is SNEGSKA (reference sequence).

CDR3 region: CASSQAWTSSYEQYF. CDR3 DNA: TGTGCCAGCAGCCAAGCATGGACTAGCTCCTACGAGCAGTACTTC. The chain uses TRBV3-1 (or the pseudogene TRBV3-2) and TRBJ2-7; 7 bases are a match to TRBD2. The CDR3 spans 15 residues. Per the germline V gene, CDR1 is LGHDT and CDR2 is YNNKEL (reference sequence). J was trimmed by 0 bases and V by 1 base; bases with no gene match: 3.

The rearrangement joins TRBV6-5 to TRBJ2-1; a weak D match, TRBD1 (5 bases). The CDR3 spans 16 residues. Trimming took off 4 bases at V and 6 bases at J, with 19 bases between the two ends. CDR1 and CDR2 from the germline V gene are MNHEY and SVGAGI. The CDR3 sequence is CASSLQALFGGNEQFF. DNA of the CDR3: TGTGCCAGCAGTTTACAGGCCCTATTTGGCGGCAATGAGCAGTTCTTC.

The CDR3 sequence is CASSKVPGQGMSQPQHF. For the CDR3, the DNA is TGTGCCAGTAGTAAAGTCCCGGGACAGGGAATGTCTCAGCCCCAGCATTTT. J is TRBJ1-5 and V is TRBV19; 9 nucleotides agree with TRBD1. After removal of 4 bases from V and 6 bases from J, the junction contained 13 bases not matched to a gene. CDR3 length equals 17 residues. Per the germline V gene, CDR1 is LNHDA and CDR2 is SQIVND (reference sequence). Complete variable domain (other parts from reference TRBV19 and TRBJ1-5): DGGITQSPKYLFRKEGQNVTLSCEQNLNHDAMYWYRQDPGQGLRLIYYSQIVNDFQKGDIAEGYSVSREKKESFPLTVTSAQKNPTAFYLCASSKVPGQGMSQPQHFGDGTRLSIL.

CDR3 protein: CASSPLETEYGYTF. For the CDR3, the DNA is TGTGCCAGCAGCCCATTAGAGACGGAGTATGGCTACACCTTC. The J gene is TRBJ1-2, the V gene TRBV3-1 (or the pseudogene TRBV3-2), with D uncertain. In germline, CDR1 is LGHDT, CDR2 YNNKEL (reference sequence). Trimming took off 4 bases at V and 5 bases at J, with 14 bases between the two ends. CDR3 size: 14 residues.

The J gene is TRBJ1-2, the V gene TRBV6-6; 7 bases line up with TRBD1. This CDR3 region has 13 residues. Germline-derived CDR1 and CDR2 are MNHNY and SVGAGI (reference sequence). J was trimmed by 9 bases and V by 6 bases; bases with no gene match: 10. CDR3 amino acids: CASSQTGALSYTF. The CDR3, as DNA: TGTGCCAGCAGCCAAACAGGGGCCCTCAGCTACACCTTC.

The chain links TRBV13 to TRBJ1-1, with D maybe TRBD1 (6 bases). This CDR3 spans 17 amino acids. Trimming pared 6 bases from V and 11 bases from J, leaving 31 bases between. CDR1 and CDR2 (germline): PRHDT, FYEKMQ (reference sequence). CDR3 sequence (DNA): TGTGCCAGCAGAGGACAGCTGTTTTCGGGGGGCCCCCCGGCCGCTTTCTTT. Its translation is CASRGQLFSGGPPAAFF.

The chain joins TRBV5-1 to TRBJ1-1; 7 positions match TRBD1. The CDR3 runs to 16 residues. Trimming cost V 4 bases and J 0 bases; bases outside gene matches: 9. Germline CDR1 and CDR2: SGHRS and YFSETQ. The DNA of the CDR3 is TGCGCCAGCAGCCCGACGACAGGGAAGATGAACACTGAAGCTTTCTTT. Its protein product is CASSPTTGKMNTEAFF.

The CDR3 spells CASSQDFGGRVNEQFF. Here the CDR3 DNA reads TGTGCCAGCAGCCAAGATTTCGGCGGGAGGGTAAATGAGCAGTTCTTC. The chain recombines TRBV3-1 (or the pseudogene TRBV3-2) with TRBJ2-1; 9 nucleotides agree with TRBD2. CDR1 is LGHDT and CDR2 is YNNKEL in the germline V gene (reference sequence). V was pared by 0 bases and J by 7 bases, with 7 bases of the junction left unmatched. There are 16 residues in the CDR3.

The CDR3 protein is CASSPGQGIEAFF. The CDR3 nucleotides are TGTGCCAGCTCACCGGGACAGGGTATTGAAGCTTTCTTT. The J gene is TRBJ1-1, the V gene TRBV18; TRBD1 matches 9 bases. The CDR3 is 13 amino acids. J lost 7 bases, V lost 3 bases, and 3 bases had no gene match. CDR1 and CDR2 from the germline V gene are KGHSH and LQKENI. Variable domain in full (rest from reference TRBV18 and TRBJ1-1): NAGVMQNPRHLVRRRGQEARLRCSPMKGHSHVYWYRQLPEEGLKFMVYLQKENIIDESGMPKERFSAEFPKEGPSILRIQQVVRGDSAAYFCASSPGQGIEAFFGQGTRLTVV.